This T cell receptor (beta chain) originates from a study of T cell responses to AZD1222 COVID-19 vaccine. The sample holds a few counts of this clone. As yet, its antigen is unknown. Study-level results: Reportedly, nearly half of unique spike TCRs recognized epitopes outside B.1.351/B.1.1.7 mutations. There were vaccine-associated CD4 TCRs across spike, dominant at 160-218 and 743-854. Baseline serology detected seropositivity in only a handful of AZD1222 recipients.

Per the germline V gene, CDR1 is LGHNA and CDR2 is YSLEER. This CDR3 spans 14 amino acids. Trimming took off 1 base at V and 2 bases at J, with 6 bases between the two ends. The method was immunoSEQ multiplex PCR; TCRdb's version includes in-frame clones alone and lacks a portion of them. The sample has 89,000 or so clones; roughly 84% are singletons. This receptor was taken from an adult who received the AZD1222 COVID-19 vaccine. This specimen was peripheral blood, taken 28 days after the second AZD1222 dose. The rearrangement uses TRBV4-3 and TRBJ2-1; possibly TRBD1 for D (6 bases). CDR3 sequence: CASSQGDTYNEQFF. The DNA of the CDR3 is TGCGCCAGCAGCCAAGGGGACACCTACAATGAGCAGTTCTTC.